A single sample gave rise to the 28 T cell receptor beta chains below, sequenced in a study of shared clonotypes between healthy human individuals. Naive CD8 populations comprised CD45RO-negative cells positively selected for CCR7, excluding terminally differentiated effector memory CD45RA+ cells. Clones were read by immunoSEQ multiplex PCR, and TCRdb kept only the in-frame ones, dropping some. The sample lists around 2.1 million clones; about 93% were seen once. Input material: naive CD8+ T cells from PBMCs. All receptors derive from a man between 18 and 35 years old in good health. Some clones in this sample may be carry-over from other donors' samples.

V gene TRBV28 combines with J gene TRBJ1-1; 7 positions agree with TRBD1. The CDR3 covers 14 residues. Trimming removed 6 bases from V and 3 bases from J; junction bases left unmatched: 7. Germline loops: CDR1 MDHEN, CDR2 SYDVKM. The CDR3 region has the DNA TGTGCCAGCAGCTACGACAGGGAGCACACTGAAGCTTTCTTT. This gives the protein CASSYDREHTEAFF.

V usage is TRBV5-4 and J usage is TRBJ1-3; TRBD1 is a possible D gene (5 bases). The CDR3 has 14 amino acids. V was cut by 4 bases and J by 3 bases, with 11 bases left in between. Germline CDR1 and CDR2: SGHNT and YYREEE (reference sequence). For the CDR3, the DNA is TGTGCCAGCAGCGCCCGGGACGGTGGAAACACCATATATTTT. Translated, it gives CASSARDGGNTIYF.

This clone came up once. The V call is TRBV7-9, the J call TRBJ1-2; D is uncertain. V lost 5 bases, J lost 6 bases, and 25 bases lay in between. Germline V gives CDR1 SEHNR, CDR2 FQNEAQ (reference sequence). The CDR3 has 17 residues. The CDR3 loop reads CASSPSFAGLPRHGYTF. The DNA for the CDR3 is TGTGCCAGCAGCCCCTCCTTTGCGGGCCTCCCGAGGCATGGCTACACCTTC.

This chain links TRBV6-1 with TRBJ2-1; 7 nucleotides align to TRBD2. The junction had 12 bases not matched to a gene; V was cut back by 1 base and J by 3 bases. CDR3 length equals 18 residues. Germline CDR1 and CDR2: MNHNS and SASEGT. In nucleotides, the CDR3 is TGTGCCAGCAGTGAAGTCCCCCCCCTAGCGGAGTACTACAATGAGCAGTTCTTC. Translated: CASSEVPPLAEYYNEQFF.

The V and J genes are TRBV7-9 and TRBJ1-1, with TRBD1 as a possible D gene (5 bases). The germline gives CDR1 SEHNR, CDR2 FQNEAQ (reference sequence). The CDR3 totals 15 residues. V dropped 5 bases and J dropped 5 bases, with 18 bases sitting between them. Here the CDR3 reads CASSAIGQLGTEAFF. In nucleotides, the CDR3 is TGTGCCAGCAGCGCCATCGGACAACTGGGAACTGAAGCTTTCTTT. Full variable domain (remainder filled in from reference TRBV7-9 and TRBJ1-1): DTGVSQNPRHKITKRGQNVTFRCDPISEHNRLYWYRQTLGQGPEFLTYFQNEAQLEKSRLLSDRFSAERPKGSFSTLEIQRTEQGDSAMYLCASSAIGQLGTEAFFGQGTRLTVV.

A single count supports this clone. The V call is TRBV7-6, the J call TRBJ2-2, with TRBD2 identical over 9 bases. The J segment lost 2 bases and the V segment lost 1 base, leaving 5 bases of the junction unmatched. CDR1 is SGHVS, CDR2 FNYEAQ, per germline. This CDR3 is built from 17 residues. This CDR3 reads CASSLESSGVNTGELFF. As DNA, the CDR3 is TGTGCCAGCAGCTTAGAGTCTAGCGGGGTTAACACCGGGGAGCTGTTTTTT.

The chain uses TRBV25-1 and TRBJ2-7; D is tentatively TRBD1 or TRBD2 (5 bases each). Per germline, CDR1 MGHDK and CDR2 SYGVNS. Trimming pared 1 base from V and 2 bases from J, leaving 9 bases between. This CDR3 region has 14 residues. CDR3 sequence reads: CASSESGTTYEQYF. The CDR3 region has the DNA TGTGCCAGCAGTGAATCCGGGACCACCTACGAGCAGTACTTC.

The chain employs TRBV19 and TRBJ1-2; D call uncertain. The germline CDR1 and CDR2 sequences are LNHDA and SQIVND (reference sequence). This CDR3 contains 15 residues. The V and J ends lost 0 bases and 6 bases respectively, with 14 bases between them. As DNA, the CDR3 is TGTGCCAGTAGTATAGATAGTAAAAATTCCCATGGCTACACCTTC. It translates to CASSIDSKNSHGYTF.

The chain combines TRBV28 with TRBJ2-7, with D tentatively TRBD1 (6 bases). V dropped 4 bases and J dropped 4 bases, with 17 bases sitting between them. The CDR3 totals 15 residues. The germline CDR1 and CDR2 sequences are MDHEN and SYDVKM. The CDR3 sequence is CASSYPPKTGYEQYF. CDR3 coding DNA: TGTGCCAGCAGTTACCCCCCAAAAACAGGGTACGAGCAGTACTTC.

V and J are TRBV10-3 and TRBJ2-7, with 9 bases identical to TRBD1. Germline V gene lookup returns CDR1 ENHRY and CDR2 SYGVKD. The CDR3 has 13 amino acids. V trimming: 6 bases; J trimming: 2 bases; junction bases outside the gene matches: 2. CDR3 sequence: CAISGDRAYEQYF. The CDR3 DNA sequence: TGTGCCATCAGCGGGGACAGGGCCTACGAGCAGTACTTC.

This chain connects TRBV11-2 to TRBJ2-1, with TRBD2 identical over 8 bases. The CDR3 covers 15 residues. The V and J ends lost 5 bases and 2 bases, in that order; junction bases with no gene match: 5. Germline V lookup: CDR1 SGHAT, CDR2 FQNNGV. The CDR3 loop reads CASSPRGGAYNEQFF. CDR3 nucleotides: TGTGCCAGCAGCCCACGGGGGGGGGCCTACAATGAGCAGTTCTTC.

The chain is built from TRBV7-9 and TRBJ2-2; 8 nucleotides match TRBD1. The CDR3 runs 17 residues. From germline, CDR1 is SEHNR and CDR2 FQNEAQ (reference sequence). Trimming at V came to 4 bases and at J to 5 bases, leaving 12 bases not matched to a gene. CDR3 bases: TGTGCCAGCAGCTCGAACTCCCAGGGGGCGCGAACCGGGGAGCTGTTTTTT. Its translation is CASSSNSQGARTGELFF. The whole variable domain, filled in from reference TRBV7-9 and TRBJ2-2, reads DTGVSQNPRHKITKRGQNVTFRCDPISEHNRLYWYRQTLGQGPEFLTYFQNEAQLEKSRLLSDRFSAERPKGSFSTLEIQRTEQGDSAMYLCASSSNSQGARTGELFFGEGSRLTVL.

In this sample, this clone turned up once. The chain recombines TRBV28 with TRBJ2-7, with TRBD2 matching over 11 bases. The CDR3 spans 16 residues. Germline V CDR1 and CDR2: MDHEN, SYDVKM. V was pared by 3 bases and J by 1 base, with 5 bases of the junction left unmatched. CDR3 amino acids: CASSLDLAGGSYEQYF. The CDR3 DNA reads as TGTGCCAGCAGTTTGGATCTAGCGGGAGGTTCCTACGAGCAGTACTTC.

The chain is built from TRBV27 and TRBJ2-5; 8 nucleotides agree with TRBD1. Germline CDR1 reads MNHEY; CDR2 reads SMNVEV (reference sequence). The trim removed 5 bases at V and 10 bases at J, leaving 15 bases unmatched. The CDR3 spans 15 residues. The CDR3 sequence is CASSADRGPFFDQYF. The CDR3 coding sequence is TGTGCCAGCAGTGCTGACAGGGGCCCCTTTTTTGACCAGTACTTC.

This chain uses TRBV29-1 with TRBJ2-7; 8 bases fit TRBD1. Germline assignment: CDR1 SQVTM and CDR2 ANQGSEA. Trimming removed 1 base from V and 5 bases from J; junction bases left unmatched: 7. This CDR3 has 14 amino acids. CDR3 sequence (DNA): TGCAGCGTTGAAGTGCCTGACAGGGGCCACGAGCAGTACTTC. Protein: CSVEVPDRGHEQYF.

The CDR3 spells CASSPPRVGGLETQYF. CDR3 bases: TGTGCCAGCAGCCCTCCTAGGGTCGGGGGCCTAGAGACCCAGTACTTC. The rearrangement uses TRBV7-9 and TRBJ2-5, with D perhaps given as TRBD1 or TRBD2 (6 bases each). The V gene's germline CDR1 is SEHNR and CDR2 FQNEAQ (reference sequence). CDR3 size: 16 residues. With 5 bases removed from V and 4 bases from J, the gap between germline ends came to 20 bases.

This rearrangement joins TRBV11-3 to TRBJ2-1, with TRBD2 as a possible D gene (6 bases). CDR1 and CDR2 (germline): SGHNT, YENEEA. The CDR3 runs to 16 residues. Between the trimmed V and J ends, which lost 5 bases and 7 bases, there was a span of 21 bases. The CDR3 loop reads CASSPKSSGYSNEQFF. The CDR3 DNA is TGTGCCAGCAGCCCCAAGAGCAGCGGGTATTCGAATGAGCAGTTCTTC.

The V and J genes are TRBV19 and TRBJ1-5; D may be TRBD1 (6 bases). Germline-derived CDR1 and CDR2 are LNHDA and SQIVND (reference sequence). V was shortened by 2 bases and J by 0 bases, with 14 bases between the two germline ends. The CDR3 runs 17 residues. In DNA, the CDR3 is TGTGCCAGTAGTATAAATCGATGGGGGCCTAGCAATCAGCCCCAGCATTTT. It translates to CASSINRWGPSNQPQHF.

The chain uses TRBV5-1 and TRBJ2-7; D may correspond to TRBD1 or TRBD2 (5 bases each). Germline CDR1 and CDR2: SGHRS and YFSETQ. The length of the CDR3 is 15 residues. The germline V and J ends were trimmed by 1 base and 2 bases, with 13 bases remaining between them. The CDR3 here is CASSLWDGEAYEQYF. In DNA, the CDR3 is TGCGCCAGCAGCTTGTGGGACGGGGAAGCCTACGAGCAGTACTTC.

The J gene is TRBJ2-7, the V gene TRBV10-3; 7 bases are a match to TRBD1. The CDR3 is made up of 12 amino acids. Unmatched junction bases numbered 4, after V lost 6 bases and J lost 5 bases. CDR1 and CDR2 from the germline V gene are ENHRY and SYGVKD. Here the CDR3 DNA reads TGTGCCATCAGGGAAGGGGGCAACGAGCAGTACTTC. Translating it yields CAIREGGNEQYF.

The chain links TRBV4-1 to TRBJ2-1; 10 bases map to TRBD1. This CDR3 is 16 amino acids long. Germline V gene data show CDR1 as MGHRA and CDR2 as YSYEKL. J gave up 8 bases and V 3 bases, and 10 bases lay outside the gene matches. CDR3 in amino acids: CASSHDRDRGVYEQFF. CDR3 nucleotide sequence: TGCGCCAGCAGCCATGACCGGGACAGGGGTGTCTATGAGCAGTTCTTC.

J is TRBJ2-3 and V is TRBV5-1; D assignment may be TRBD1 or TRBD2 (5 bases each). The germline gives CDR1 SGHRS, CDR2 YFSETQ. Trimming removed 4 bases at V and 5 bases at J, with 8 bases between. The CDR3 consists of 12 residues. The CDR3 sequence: CASSTGLDTQYF. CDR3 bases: TGCGCCAGCAGCACGGGGCTAGATACGCAGTATTTT.

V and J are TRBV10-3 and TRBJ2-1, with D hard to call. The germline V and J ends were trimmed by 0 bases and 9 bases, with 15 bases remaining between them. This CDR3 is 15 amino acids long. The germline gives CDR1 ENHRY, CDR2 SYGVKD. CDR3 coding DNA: TGTGCCATCAGTGAGTCCCGCTCTTTTGGTGGTGAGCAGTTCTTC. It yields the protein CAISESRSFGGEQFF.

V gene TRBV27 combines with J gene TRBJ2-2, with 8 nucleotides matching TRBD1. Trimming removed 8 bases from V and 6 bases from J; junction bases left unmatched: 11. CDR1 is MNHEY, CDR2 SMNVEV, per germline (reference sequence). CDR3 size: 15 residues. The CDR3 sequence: CASRVRQGWAGELFF. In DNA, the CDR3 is TGTGCCAGCCGGGTCCGACAGGGGTGGGCCGGGGAGCTGTTTTTT.

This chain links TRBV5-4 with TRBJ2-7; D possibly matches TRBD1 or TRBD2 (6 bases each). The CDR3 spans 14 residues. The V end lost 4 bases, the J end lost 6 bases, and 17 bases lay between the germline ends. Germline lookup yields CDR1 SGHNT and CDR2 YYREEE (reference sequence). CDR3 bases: TGTGCCAGCAGCCCTGGTCCGGGGGCGCGCGAGCAGTACTTC. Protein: CASSPGPGAREQYF.

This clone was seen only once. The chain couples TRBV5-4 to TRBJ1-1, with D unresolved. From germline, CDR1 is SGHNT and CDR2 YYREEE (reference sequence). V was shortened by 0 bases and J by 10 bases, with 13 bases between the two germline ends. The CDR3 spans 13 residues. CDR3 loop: CASSLAAAVGAFF. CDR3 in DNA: TGTGCCAGCAGCTTGGCGGCCGCGGTGGGAGCTTTCTTT.

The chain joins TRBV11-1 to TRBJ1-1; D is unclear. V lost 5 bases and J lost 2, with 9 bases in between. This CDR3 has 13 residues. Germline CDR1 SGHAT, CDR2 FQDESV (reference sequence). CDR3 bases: TGTGCCAGCAGCACGGCAGGAAACACTGAAGCTTTCTTT. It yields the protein CASSTAGNTEAFF.

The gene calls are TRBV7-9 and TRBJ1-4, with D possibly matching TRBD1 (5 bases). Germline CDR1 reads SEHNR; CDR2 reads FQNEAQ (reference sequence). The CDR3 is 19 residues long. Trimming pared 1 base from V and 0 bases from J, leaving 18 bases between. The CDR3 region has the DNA TGTGCCAGCAGCTTAGAAATGACGGGGGAGTTTGCAACTAATGAAAAACTGTTTTTT. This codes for CASSLEMTGEFATNEKLFF.